The 25 T cell receptor beta chains below come from one sample, sequenced in a study of regulatory T cells in long-lasting Graves disease. In building TCR beta libraries, iRepertoire HTBI primers were used together with Arm-PCR of CDR3 regions. One entry per CDR3 protein, called by TCRdb with MiXCR from the multiplex PCR reads. The sample includes about 540,000 distinct CDR3 sequences, approximately 13% of them seen just once. The sample's time point: newly diagnosed GD, antithyroid drugs for less than 3 months. After RNA was extracted from PBMCs, the TCR library was made from it. The same sample was also used in a study of T cells in Graves' hyperthyroidism and ophthalmopathy.

Material: peripheral blood mononuclear cells (PBMCs), obtained at new diagnosis, from a patient treated with antithyroid drugs. The receptors were sampled from a man in his thirties or forties with Graves disease.

J is TRBJ2-2 and V is TRBV13; the D gene is possibly TRBD1 (8 bases). Germline CDR1 reads PRHDT; CDR2 reads FYEKMQ (reference sequence). V was shortened by 8 bases and J by 1 base, with 20 bases between the two germline ends. CDR3 length equals 17 residues. The CDR3 loop reads CASQTQSGTGNTGELFF. CDR3 DNA: TGTGCCAGCCAAACACAAAGCGGGACAGGGAACACCGGGGAGCTGTTTTTT.

A few counts support this clonotype. The V call is TRBV5-1, the J call TRBJ1-4; 8 bases align to TRBD1. CDR1 SGHRS and CDR2 YFSETQ come from the germline V gene. The CDR3 runs 16 residues. Trimming at V came to 5 bases and at J to 3 bases, leaving 9 bases not matched to a gene. The CDR3 DNA reads as TGCGCCAGCAGAATACAGGGGGTAGTACCTAATGAAAAACTGTTTTTT. This codes for CASRIQGVVPNEKLFF.

This clonotype occurred many times. The rearrangement links TRBV9 to TRBJ2-5, with 7 bases fitting TRBD1. Germline values: CDR1 SGDLS, CDR2 YYNGEE. The CDR3 sequence is 14 residues long. The ends lost 0 bases at V and 4 bases at J; junction bases unmatched: 3. CDR3 sequence reads: CASSVATGVETQYF. The CDR3 bases are TGTGCCAGCAGCGTAGCCACAGGGGTAGAGACCCAGTACTTC.

This clonotype was counted at least ten times. The V call is TRBV18, the J call TRBJ2-5; D might be TRBD1 (6 bases). The CDR3 consists of 13 residues. Trimming removed 5 bases at V and 7 bases at J, with 14 bases between. CDR1 is KGHSH, CDR2 LQKENI, per germline. The CDR3 nucleotides are TGTGCCAGCTCAGTACAGGGTCCCGGGACCCAGTACTTC. It translates to CASSVQGPGTQYF. Full variable domain (outside the CDR3, taken from reference TRBV18 and TRBJ2-5): NAGVMQNPRHLVRRRGQEARLRCSPMKGHSHVYWYRQLPEEGLKFMVYLQKENIIDESGMPKERFSAEFPKEGPSILRIQQVVRGDSAAYFCASSVQGPGTQYFGPGTRLLVL.

This clonotype has more than one count but fewer than ten. The rearrangement links TRBV19 to TRBJ2-1, with unresolved D. Germline loops: CDR1 LNHDA, CDR2 SQIVND (reference sequence). Between the trimmed V and J ends, which lost 5 bases and 8 bases, there was a span of 7 bases. The CDR3 loop spans 11 amino acids. CDR3 DNA: TGTGCCAGTAGTGATAGTGATGAGCAGTTCTTC. It codes for CASSDSDEQFF.

This clonotype was counted at least ten times. This rearrangement joins TRBV6-1 to TRBJ1-5, with 10 positions matching TRBD1. Germline V lookup: CDR1 MNHNS, CDR2 SASEGT. V was pared by 7 bases and J by 6 bases, with 9 bases of the junction left unmatched. CDR3 length: 15 residues. CDR3 loop: CASTWGDRGFQPQHF. In nucleotides, the CDR3 is TGTGCCAGCACTTGGGGGGACAGGGGTTTTCAGCCCCAGCATTTT.

This clonotype was detected many times. Here the CDR3 reads CASSPGDTGPNEQFF. In DNA, the CDR3 is TGTGCCAGCAGTCCCGGGGACACGGGACCCAATGAGCAGTTCTTC. The chain uses TRBV12-3 or TRBV12-4 and TRBJ2-1; D possibly corresponds to TRBD1 (6 bases). The germline V and J ends were trimmed by 5 bases and 6 bases, with 17 bases remaining between them. The CDR3 consists of 15 residues.

This chain joins TRBV19 and TRBJ1-5, with D tentatively TRBD1 (5 bases). This CDR3 region has 15 residues. Trimming cost V 0 bases and J 8 bases, with 14 bases left between them. From germline, CDR1 is LNHDA and CDR2 SQIVND (reference sequence). The CDR3 DNA sequence: TGTGCCAGTAGTATAGACGGCGGGGCCGCCAAGCCCCAGCATTTT. Its translation is CASSIDGGAAKPQHF.

The chain couples TRBV4-1 to TRBJ1-1; no clear D. Trimming pared 4 bases from V and 1 base from J, leaving 13 bases between. The CDR3 runs 15 residues. From germline, CDR1 is MGHRA and CDR2 YSYEKL. CDR3 sequence reads: CASSLPGSPNTEAFF. The CDR3 bases are TGCGCCAGCAGCCTTCCGGGGAGTCCGAACACTGAAGCTTTCTTT.

This clonotype has a count of ten or more. The chain recombines TRBV7-9 with TRBJ2-7; D is unresolved. Trimming pared 5 bases from V and 0 bases from J, leaving 11 bases between. Germline V gene sequence: CDR1 SEHNR, CDR2 FQNEAQ (reference sequence). The length of the CDR3 is 14 residues. The CDR3 sequence is CASSLDGLSYEQYF. The CDR3 nucleotides read TGTGCCAGCAGCCTAGACGGCCTCTCCTACGAGCAGTACTTC.

This clonotype was found a few times. The V gene is TRBV20-1, the J gene TRBJ2-7; the match to TRBD2 covers 8 bases. The CDR3 has 15 residues. Looked up from germline, CDR1 is DFQATT and CDR2 is SNEGSKA (reference sequence). Unmatched junction bases numbered 10, after V lost 3 bases and J lost 3 bases. The CDR3 coding sequence is TGCAGTGCTAGGACAGTACTAGCGGCCAGCTACGAGCAGTACTTC. Amino acid sequence: CSARTVLAASYEQYF.

In its sample, this clonotype was seen many times. The chain joins TRBV7-2 to TRBJ1-1; D unresolved. Germline V gene lookup returns CDR1 SGHTA and CDR2 FQGNSA. The length of the CDR3 is 14 residues. Trimming removed 7 bases from V and 6 bases from J, with 18 bases in between. The CDR3 loop reads CASKKRSGVSEAFF. The CDR3 nucleotides read TGTGCCAGCAAGAAAAGGTCCGGGGTCTCTGAAGCTTTCTTT.

This clonotype has just one count. This chain uses TRBV10-1 with TRBJ2-7; 10 bases align to TRBD2. The CDR3 is 13 residues long. Germline loops: CDR1 WNHNN, CDR2 SYGVQD (reference sequence). Germline trimming cut 5 bases from V and 4 bases from J; bases unmatched to any gene: 2. In DNA form, the CDR3 reads TGCGCCAGCAGTACTAGCGGGATTTACGAGCAGTACTTC. It codes for CASSTSGIYEQYF.

This clonotype has a count of ten or more. The chain uses TRBV7-9 and TRBJ2-1; a weak D match, TRBD2 (5 bases). V dropped 4 bases and J dropped 3 bases, with 16 bases sitting between them. This CDR3 has 16 residues. Per germline, CDR1 SEHNR and CDR2 FQNEAQ (reference sequence). CDR3 sequence (DNA): TGTGCCAGCAGCTCCGGACTGGCGGAACACTACAATGAGCAGTTCTTC. Translating it yields CASSSGLAEHYNEQFF.

This clonotype has ten or more counts. The rearrangement joins TRBV5-1 to TRBJ2-1; D gene ambiguous. V was clipped by 0 bases and J by 10 bases, with 11 bases between them. In germline, CDR1 is SGHRS, CDR2 YFSETQ. This CDR3 contains 13 residues. The CDR3 coding sequence is TGCGCCAGCAGCTTGGTGGTAGAATCCGAGCAGTTCTTC. This sequence encodes CASSLVVESEQFF.

This clonotype came up a few times. A single base separates this from a much larger clone, so it may be a read error. The chain is built from TRBV7-8 and TRBJ1-1, with 9 bases identical to TRBD1. This CDR3 has 15 residues. CDR1 is SGHVS and CDR2 is FQNEAQ in the germline V gene. CDR3 sequence (DNA): TGTGCCAACAGCTGGACAGGGGTTGATAGCACTGAAGCTTTCTTT. It translates to CANSWTGVDSTEAFF.

This clonotype was detected ten times or more. The chain uses TRBV27 and TRBJ2-3; TRBD2 aligns across 9 bases. V shed 4 bases, J shed 3 bases, and the junction held 5 bases outside the gene matches. The CDR3 has 15 residues. Per germline, CDR1 MNHEY and CDR2 SMNVEV (reference sequence). The CDR3 DNA reads TGTGCCAGCAGTTGGGAGCGGGAGGAGACAGATACGCAGTATTTT. It yields the protein CASSWEREETDTQYF.

This clonotype has just a few counts. The chain recombines TRBV19 with TRBJ2-3; D is unresolved. The germline V and J ends were trimmed by 4 bases and 1 base, with 12 bases remaining between them. The CDR3 runs to 15 residues. Germline-derived CDR1 and CDR2 are LNHDA and SQIVND (reference sequence). The CDR3 coding sequence is TGTGCCAGTAGTAGCTACCGGGTTGGCACAGATACGCAGTATTTT. As protein: CASSSYRVGTDTQYF.

This clonotype appeared many times. The CDR3 sequence is CASSPGQGKAFF. The CDR3 DNA reads as TGCGCCAGCAGCCCTGGACAGGGGAAAGCTTTCTTT. The gene calls are TRBV5-1 and TRBJ1-1, with 9 bases identical to TRBD1. The trim removed 4 bases at V and 9 bases at J, leaving 4 bases unmatched. Looked up from germline, CDR1 is SGHRS and CDR2 is YFSETQ. The CDR3 sequence is 12 residues long.

This clonotype occurred many times. The J gene is TRBJ2-3, the V gene TRBV2; 9 bases are a match to TRBD2. The V gene end was trimmed by 4 bases and the J gene end by 6 bases; junction bases not matched to a gene: 5. Germline lookup yields CDR1 SNHLY and CDR2 FYNNEI. This CDR3 contains 14 residues. This CDR3 is CASSGLADDDTQYF. The CDR3 DNA reads TGTGCCAGCAGTGGACTAGCGGACGATGATACGCAGTATTTT.

Only a few counts were recorded for this clonotype. The chain uses TRBV5-1 and TRBJ2-5; D possibly corresponds to TRBD1 (6 bases). Germline V lookup: CDR1 SGHRS, CDR2 YFSETQ. This CDR3 has 16 residues. With 3 bases removed from V and 2 bases from J, the gap between germline ends came to 17 bases. DNA of the CDR3: TGCGCCAGCAGCTCATCCGGGACAAGTCGACAAGAGACCCAGTACTTC. Translating it yields CASSSSGTSRQETQYF.

This clonotype came up a few times. The chain joins TRBV18 to TRBJ2-4; D uncertain. The CDR3 spans 14 residues. Germline V gene sequence: CDR1 KGHSH, CDR2 LQKENI. V lost 3 bases, J lost 0 bases, and 6 bases lay in between. The CDR3 DNA sequence: TGTGCCAGCTCACCTCAACAAGCCAAAAACATTCAGTACTTC. Translated, it gives CASSPQQAKNIQYF.

The chain joins TRBV6-4 to TRBJ2-2, with D tentatively TRBD1 or TRBD2 (5 bases each). The germline V gene has CDR1 MRHNA and CDR2 SNTAGT. The CDR3 totals 17 residues. Trimming took off 5 bases at V and 1 base at J, with 17 bases between the two ends. CDR3 sequence: CASSYALRGENTGELFF. For the CDR3, the DNA is TGTGCCAGCAGTTACGCCTTGCGAGGGGAGAACACCGGGGAGCTGTTTTTT.

This clonotype was counted many times. V and J are TRBV20-1 and TRBJ1-1; 7 bases line up with TRBD1. Germline loops: CDR1 DFQATT, CDR2 SNEGSKA (reference sequence). V shed 1 base, J shed 10 bases, and the junction held 6 bases outside the gene matches. CDR3 length: 12 amino acids. The CDR3 DNA is TGCAGTGCTAGAGGGACAGGACGAGGAGCTTTCTTT. Amino acids: CSARGTGRGAFF.

V is TRBV12-3 or TRBV12-4 and J is TRBJ2-5; D unclear. This CDR3 region has 13 residues. Trimming stripped 2 bases from V and 1 base from J, with 5 bases between. This CDR3 reads CASSLISQETQYF. CDR3 in DNA: TGTGCCAGCAGTTTAATAAGCCAAGAGACCCAGTACTTC.